This TCR beta chain was observed in a study of human T cells and chemical hapten exposure. Time point described: patch test 3, about 24 weeks after DPC sensitization. Treatment: therapeutic diphenylcyclopropenone sensitization with weekly scalp DPC. Total RNA was isolated from unfractionated whole blood. Germline V gene sequence: CDR1 LGHNA, CDR2 YNFKEQ. The length of the CDR3 is 15 residues. Trimming took 4 bases from V and 5 from J; bases not matched to a gene: 3. TCRdb re-analysed the RACE reads in MiXCR, keeping a single row per CDR3 protein. Among about 190,000 distinct CDR3 sequences listed, approximately 26% were seen once.

The source was whole blood, collected in connection with sensitization to the hapten diphenylcyclopropenone (DPC). The receptor's source is a woman aged 40 to 50 with alopecia areata. Some clones in this sample may be carry-over from other donors' samples. This chain connects TRBV4-2 to TRBJ2-2; 11 nucleotides match TRBD2. This CDR3 reads CASSPRTSGTGELFF. The DNA for the CDR3 is TGTGCCAGCAGCCCTCGGACTAGCGGGACCGGGGAGCTGTTTTTT.